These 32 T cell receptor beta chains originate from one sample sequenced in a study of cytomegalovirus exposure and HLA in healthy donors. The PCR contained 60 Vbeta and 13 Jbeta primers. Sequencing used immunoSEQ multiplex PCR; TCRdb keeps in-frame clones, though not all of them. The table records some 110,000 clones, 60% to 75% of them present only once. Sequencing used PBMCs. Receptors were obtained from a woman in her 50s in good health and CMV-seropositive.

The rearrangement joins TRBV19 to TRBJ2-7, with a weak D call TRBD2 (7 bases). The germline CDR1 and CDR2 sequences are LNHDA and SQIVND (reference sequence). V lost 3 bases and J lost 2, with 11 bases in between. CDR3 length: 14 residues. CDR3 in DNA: TGTGCCAGTAGTATCGCGGGGGCGACCTACGAGCAGTACTTC. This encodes CASSIAGATYEQYF.

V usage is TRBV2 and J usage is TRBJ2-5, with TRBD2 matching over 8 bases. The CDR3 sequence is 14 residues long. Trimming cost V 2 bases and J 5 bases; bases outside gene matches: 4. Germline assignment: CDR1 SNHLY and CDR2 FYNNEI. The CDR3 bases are TGTGCCAGCAGTGAATTTGCTAGCGGGGAGACCCAGTACTTC. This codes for CASSEFASGETQYF.

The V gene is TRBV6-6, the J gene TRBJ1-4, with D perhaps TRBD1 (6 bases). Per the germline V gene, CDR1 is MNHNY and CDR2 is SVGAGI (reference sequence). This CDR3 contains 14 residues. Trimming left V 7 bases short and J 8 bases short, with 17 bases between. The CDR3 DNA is TGTGCCAGCATTCCCGACAGGTGGGAAGAAAAACTGTTTTTT. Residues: CASIPDRWEEKLFF.

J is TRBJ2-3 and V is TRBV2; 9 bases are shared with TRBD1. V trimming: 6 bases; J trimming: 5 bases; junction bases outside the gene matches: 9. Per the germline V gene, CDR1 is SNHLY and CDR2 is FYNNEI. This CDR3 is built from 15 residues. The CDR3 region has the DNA TGTGCCAGCAGCCACAGGACAGGGGTGGGAGATACGCAGTATTTT. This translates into CASSHRTGVGDTQYF.

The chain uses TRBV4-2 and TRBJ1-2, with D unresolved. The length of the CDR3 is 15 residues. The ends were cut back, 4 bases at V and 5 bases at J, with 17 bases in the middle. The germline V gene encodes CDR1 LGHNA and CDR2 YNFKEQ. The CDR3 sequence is CASSPNEQASYGYTF. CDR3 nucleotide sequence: TGTGCCAGCAGCCCGAACGAGCAGGCTTCATATGGCTACACCTTC.

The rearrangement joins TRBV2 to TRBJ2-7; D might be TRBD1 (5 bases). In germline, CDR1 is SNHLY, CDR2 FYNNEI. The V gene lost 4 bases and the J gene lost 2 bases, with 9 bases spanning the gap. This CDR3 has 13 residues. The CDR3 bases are TGTGCCAGCAGTGTAGGCAGGGCCTACGAGCAGTACTTC. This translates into CASSVGRAYEQYF.

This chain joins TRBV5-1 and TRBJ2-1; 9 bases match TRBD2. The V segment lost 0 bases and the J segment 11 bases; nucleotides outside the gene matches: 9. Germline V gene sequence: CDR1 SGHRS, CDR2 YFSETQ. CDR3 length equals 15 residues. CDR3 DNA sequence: TGCGCCAGCAGCTTGGCTGACGCGGGGGGGAATAAGCAGTTCTTC. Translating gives CASSLADAGGNKQFF.

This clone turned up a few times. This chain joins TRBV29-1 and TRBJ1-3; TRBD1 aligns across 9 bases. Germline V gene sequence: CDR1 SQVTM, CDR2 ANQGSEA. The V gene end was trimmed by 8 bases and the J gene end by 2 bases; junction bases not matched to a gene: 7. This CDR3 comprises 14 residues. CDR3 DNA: TGCAGCTTCTCAGGACAGGGGACTGGAAACACCATATATTTT. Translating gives CSFSGQGTGNTIYF.

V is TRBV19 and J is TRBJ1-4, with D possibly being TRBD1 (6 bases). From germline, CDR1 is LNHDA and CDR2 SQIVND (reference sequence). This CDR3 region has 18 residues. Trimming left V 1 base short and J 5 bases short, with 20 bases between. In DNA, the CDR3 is TGTGCCAGTAGTATAGGAGGGACAACGAAACTTTTCAATGAAAAACTGTTTTTT. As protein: CASSIGGTTKLFNEKLFF.

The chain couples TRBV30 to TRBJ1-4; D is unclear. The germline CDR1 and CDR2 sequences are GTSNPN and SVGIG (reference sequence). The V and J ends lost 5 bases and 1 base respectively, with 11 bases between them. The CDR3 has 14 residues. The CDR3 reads CAWAGELTNEKLFF. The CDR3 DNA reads TGTGCCTGGGCTGGGGAGCTAACTAATGAAAAACTGTTTTTT.

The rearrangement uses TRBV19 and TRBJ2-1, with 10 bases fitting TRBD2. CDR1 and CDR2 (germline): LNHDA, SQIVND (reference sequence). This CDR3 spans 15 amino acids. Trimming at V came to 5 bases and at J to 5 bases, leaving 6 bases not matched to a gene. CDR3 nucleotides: TGTGCCAGTAGTTCTCGACTAGCGGGCGACAATGAGCAGTTCTTC. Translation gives CASSSRLAGDNEQFF.

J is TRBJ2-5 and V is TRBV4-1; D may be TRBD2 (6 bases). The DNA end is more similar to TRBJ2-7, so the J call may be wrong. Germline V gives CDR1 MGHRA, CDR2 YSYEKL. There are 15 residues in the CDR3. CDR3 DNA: TGCGCCAGCAGCCAAGAAGAAGCTAGCGTGGACGAGCAGTACTTC. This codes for CASSQEEASVDEQYF.

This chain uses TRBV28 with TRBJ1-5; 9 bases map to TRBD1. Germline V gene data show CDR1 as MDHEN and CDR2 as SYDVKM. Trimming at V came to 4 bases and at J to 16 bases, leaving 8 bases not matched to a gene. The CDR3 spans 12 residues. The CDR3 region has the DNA TGTGCCAGCAGTTCATTGAAGGGACAGGGACATTTT. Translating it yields CASSSLKGQGHF.

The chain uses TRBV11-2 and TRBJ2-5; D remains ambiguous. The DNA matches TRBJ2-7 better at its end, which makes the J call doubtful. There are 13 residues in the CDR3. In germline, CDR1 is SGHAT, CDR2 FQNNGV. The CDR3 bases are TGTGCCAGCAGCTTAGATTCTAACTACGAGCAGTACTTC. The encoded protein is CASSLDSNYEQYF.

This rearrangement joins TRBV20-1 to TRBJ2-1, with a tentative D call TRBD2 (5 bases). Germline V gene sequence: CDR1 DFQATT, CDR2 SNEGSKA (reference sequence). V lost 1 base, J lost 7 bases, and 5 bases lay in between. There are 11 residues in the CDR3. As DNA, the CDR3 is TGCAGTGCTAGAGGCGGGAATGAGCAGTTCTTC. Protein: CSARGGNEQFF.

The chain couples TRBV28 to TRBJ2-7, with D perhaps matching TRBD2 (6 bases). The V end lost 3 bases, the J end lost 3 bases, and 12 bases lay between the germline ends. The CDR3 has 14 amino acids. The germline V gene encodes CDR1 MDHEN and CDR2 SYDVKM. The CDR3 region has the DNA TGTGCCAGCAGTTTGGGGGGACCTAACTACGAGCAGTACTTC. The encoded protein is CASSLGGPNYEQYF.

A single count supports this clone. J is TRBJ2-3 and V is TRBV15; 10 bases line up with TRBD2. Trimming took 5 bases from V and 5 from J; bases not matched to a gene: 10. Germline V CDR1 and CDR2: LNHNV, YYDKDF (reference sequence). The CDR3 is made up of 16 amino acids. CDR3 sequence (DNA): TGTGCCACCAGCCTTTTGCTAGCGGGGGAGGGAGATACGCAGTATTTT. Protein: CATSLLLAGEGDTQYF.

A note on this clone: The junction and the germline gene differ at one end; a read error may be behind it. Written as DNA, the CDR3 is TGTGCCGGCAGCGTAGACAGAGCTAGGGAGAAGACCCAGTACTTC. Translating it yields CAGSVDRAREKTQYF. The V gene is TRBV9, the J gene TRBJ2-5; D tentatively reads TRBD1 or TRBD2 (5 bases each). The CDR3 is 15 residues long. CDR1 and CDR2 from the germline V gene are SGDLS and YYNGEE.

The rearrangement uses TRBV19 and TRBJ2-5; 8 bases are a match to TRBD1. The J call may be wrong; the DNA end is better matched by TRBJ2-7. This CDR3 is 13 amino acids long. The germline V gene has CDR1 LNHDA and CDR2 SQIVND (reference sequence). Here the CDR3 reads CASSITGGSEQYF. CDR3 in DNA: TGTGCCAGTAGTATTACAGGGGGAAGCGAGCAGTACTTC.

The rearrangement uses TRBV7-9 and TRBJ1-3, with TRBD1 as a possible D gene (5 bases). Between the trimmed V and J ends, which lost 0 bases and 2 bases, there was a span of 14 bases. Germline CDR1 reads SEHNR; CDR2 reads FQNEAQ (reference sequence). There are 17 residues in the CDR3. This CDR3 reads CASSLAGGTKAGNTIYF. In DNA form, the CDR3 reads TGTGCCAGCAGCTTAGCGGGGGGAACCAAGGCTGGAAACACCATATATTTT.

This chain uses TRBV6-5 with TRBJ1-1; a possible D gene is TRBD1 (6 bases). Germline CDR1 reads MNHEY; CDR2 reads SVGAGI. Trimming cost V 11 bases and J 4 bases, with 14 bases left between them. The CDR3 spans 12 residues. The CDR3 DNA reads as TGTGCCTCAAGGAGGGGGGGCACTGAAGCTTTCTTT. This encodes CASRRGGTEAFF.

The CDR3 DNA reads TGTGCCAGCAGCCCACTCGACAGGGCTTTGAGGGAGACCCAGTACTTC. It yields the protein CASSPLDRALRETQYF. The chain employs TRBV7-9 and TRBJ2-5, with 7 bases that match TRBD1. Germline lookup yields CDR1 SEHNR and CDR2 FQNEAQ (reference sequence). V was clipped by 5 bases and J by 5 bases; unmatched bases: 14. The CDR3 runs 16 residues. The whole variable domain, filled in from reference TRBV7-9 and TRBJ2-5, reads DTGVSQNPRHKITKRGQNVTFRCDPISEHNRLYWYRQTLGQGPEFLTYFQNEAQLEKSRLLSDRFSAERPKGSFSTLEIQRTEQGDSAMYLCASSPLDRALRETQYFGPGTRLLVL.

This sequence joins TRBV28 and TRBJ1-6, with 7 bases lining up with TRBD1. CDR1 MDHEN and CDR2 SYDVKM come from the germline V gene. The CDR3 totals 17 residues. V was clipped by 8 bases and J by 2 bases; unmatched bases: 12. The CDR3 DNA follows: TGTGCCAGCTTCGACAGGGAGACCGCTCCCTATAATTCACCCCTCCACTTT. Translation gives CASFDRETAPYNSPLHF.

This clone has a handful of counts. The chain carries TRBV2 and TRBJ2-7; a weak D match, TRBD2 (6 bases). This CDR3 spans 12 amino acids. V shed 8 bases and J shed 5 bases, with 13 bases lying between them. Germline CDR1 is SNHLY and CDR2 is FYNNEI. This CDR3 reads CASELAINEQYF. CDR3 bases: TGTGCCAGCGAACTAGCTATCAACGAGCAGTACTTC. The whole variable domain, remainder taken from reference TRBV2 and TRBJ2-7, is EPEVTQTPSHQVTQMGQEVILRCVPISNHLYFYWYRQILGQKVEFLVSFYNNEISEKSEIFDDQFSVERPDGSNFTLKIRSTKLEDSAMYFCASELAINEQYFGPGTRLTVT.

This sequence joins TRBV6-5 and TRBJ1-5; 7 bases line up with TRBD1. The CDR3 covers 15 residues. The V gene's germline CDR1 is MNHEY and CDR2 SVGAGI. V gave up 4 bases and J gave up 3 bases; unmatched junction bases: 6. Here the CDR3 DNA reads TGTGCCAGCAGTTCCGGGACAGCCTCCAATCAGCCCCAGCATTTT. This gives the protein CASSSGTASNQPQHF.

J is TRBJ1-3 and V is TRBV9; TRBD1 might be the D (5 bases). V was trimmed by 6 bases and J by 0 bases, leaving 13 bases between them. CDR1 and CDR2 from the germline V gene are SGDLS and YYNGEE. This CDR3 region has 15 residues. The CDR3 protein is CASTRGGGSGNTIYF. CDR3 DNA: TGTGCCAGCACGCGGGGCGGGGGCTCTGGAAACACCATATATTTT.

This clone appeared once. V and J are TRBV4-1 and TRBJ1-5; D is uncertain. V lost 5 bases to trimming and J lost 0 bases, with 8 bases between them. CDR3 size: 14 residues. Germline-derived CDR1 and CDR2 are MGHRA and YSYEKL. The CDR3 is CASSSSRSNQPQHF. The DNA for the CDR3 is TGCGCCAGCAGCAGCTCCCGTAGCAATCAGCCCCAGCATTTT.

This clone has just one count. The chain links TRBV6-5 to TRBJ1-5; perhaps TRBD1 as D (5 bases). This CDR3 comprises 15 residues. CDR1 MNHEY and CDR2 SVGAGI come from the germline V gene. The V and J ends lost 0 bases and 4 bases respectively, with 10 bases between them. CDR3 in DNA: TGTGCCAGCAGTTACTCAGGGGAGGGGAATCAGCCCCAGCATTTT. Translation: CASSYSGEGNQPQHF.

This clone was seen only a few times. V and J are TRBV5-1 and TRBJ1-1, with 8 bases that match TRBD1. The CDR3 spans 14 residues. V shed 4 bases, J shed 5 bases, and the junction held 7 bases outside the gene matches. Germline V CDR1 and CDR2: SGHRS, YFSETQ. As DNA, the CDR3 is TGCGCCAGCAGCGGGGACAGGAGCGGAACTGAAGCTTTCTTT. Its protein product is CASSGDRSGTEAFF.

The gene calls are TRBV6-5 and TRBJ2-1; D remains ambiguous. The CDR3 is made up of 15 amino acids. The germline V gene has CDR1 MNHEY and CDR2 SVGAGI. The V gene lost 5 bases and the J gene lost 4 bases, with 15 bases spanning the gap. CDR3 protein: CASSVDAAGYNEQFF. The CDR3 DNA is TGTGCCAGCAGTGTTGATGCAGCCGGGTACAATGAGCAGTTCTTC.

CDR3 in DNA: TGCGCCAGCAGCTTGTGGGCTGCGAACACCGGGGAGCTGTTTTTT. This encodes CASSLWAANTGELFF. The chain combines TRBV5-1 with TRBJ2-2; no firm D call. The CDR3 loop spans 15 amino acids. CDR1 is SGHRS, CDR2 YFSETQ, per germline. V lost 1 base and J 0 bases, leaving 7 bases between the germline ends.

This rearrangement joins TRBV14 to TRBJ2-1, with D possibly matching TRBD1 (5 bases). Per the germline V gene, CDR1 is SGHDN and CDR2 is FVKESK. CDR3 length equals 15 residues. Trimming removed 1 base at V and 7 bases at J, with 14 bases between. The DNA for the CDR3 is TGTGCCAGCAGCCAAGCGGCAGGGTTCTGGAATGAGCAGTTCTTC. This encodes CASSQAAGFWNEQFF.